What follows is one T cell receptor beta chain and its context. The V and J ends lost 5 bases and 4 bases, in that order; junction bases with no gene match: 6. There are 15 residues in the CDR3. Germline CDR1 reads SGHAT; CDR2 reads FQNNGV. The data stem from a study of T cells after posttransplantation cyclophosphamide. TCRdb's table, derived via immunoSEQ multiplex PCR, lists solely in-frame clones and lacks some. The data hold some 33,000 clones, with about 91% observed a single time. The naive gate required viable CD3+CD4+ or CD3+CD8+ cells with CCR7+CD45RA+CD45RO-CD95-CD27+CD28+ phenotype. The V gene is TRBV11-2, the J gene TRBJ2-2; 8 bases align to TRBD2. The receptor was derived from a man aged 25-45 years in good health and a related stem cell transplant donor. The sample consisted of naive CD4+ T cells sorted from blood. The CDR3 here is CASSRLAGRTGELFF. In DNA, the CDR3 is TGTGCCAGCAGCCGCCTAGCGGGCCGCACCGGGGAGCTGTTTTTT.